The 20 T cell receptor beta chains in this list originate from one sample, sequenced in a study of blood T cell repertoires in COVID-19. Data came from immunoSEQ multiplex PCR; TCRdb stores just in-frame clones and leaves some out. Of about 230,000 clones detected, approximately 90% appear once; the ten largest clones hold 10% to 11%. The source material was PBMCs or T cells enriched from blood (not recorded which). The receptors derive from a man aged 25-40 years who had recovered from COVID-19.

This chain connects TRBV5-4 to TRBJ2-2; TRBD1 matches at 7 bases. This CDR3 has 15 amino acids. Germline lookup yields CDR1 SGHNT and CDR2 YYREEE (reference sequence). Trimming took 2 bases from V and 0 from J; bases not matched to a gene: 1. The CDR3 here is CASSFGQANTGELFF. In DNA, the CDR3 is TGTGCCAGCAGCTTTGGACAGGCGAACACCGGGGAGCTGTTTTTT. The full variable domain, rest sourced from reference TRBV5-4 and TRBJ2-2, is ETGVTQSPTHLIKTRGQQVTLRCSSQSGHNTVSWYQQALGQGPQFIFQYYREEENGRGNFPPRFSGLQFPNYSSELNVNALELDDSALYLCASSFGQANTGELFFGEGSRLTVL.

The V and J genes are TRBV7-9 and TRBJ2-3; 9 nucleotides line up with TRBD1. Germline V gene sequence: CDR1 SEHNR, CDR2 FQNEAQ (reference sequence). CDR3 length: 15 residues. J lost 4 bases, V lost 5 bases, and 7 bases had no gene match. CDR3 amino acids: CASSLQGASSDTQYF. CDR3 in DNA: TGTGCCAGCAGCCTACAGGGGGCATCATCAGATACGCAGTATTTT.

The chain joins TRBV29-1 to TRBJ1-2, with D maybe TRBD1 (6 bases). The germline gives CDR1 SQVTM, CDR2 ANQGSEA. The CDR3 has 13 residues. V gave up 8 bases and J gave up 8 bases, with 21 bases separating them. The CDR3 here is CSSPLPRGGGYTF. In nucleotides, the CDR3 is TGCAGCTCACCCCTCCCCAGGGGTGGAGGCTACACCTTC.

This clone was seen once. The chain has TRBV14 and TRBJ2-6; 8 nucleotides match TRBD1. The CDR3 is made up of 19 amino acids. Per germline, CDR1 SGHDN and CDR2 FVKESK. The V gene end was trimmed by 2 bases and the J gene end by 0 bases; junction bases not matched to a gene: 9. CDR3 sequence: CASSQLGQGTSSGANVLTF. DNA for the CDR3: TGTGCCAGCAGCCAACTCGGACAGGGAACTTCCTCTGGGGCCAACGTCCTGACTTTC. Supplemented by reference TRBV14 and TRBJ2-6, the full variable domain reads EAGVTQFPSHSVIEKGQTVTLRCDPISGHDNLYWYRRVMGKEIKFLLHFVKESKQDESGMPNNRFLAERTGGTYSTLKVQPAELEDSGVYFCASSQLGQGTSSGANVLTFGAGSRLTVL.

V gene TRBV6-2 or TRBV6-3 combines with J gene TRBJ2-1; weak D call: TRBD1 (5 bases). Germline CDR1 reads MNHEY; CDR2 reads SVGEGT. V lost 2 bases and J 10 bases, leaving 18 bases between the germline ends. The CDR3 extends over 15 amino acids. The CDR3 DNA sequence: TGTGCCAGCAGTTACGACCCTCCGCTGGGGCGGGAGCAGTTCTTC. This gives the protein CASSYDPPLGREQFF.

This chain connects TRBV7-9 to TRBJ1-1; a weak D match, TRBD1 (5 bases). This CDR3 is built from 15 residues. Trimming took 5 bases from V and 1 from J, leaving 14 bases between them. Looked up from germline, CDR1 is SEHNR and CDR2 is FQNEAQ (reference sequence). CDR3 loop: CASSPQGGWNTEAFF. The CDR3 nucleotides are TGTGCCAGCAGCCCGCAGGGAGGCTGGAACACTGAAGCTTTCTTT.

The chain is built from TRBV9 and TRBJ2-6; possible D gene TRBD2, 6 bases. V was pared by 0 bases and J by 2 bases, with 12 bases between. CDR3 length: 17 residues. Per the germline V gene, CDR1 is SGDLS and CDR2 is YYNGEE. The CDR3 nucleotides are TGTGCCAGCAGCGTAGAGGCAGGGAGGCCTGGGGCCAACGTCCTGACTTTC. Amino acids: CASSVEAGRPGANVLTF.

The CDR3 spells CASRAGTRTSYEQYF. Here the CDR3 DNA reads TGTGCCAGCAGGGCCGGGACTCGAACGTCTTACGAGCAGTACTTC. V is TRBV7-2 and J is TRBJ2-7, with D tentatively TRBD2 (6 bases). The V end lost 6 bases, the J end lost 4 bases, and 19 bases lay between the germline ends. CDR3 length equals 15 residues. Germline V gene lookup returns CDR1 SGHTA and CDR2 FQGNSA.

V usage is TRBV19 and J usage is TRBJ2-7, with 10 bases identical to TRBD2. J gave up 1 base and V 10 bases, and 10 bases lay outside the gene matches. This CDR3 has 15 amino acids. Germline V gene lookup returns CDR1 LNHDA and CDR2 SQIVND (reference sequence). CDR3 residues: CATSYTAGGSYEQYF. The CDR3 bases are TGTGCCACATCATACACAGCGGGAGGGTCCTACGAGCAGTACTTC.

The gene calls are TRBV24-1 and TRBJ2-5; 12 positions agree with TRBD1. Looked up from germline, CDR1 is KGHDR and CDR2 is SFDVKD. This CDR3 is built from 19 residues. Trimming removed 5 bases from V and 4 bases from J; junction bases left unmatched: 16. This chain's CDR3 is CATSALPGTGGAYGETQYF. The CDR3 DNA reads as TGTGCCACCAGTGCCCTCCCCGGGACAGGGGGCGCTTATGGAGAGACCCAGTACTTC.

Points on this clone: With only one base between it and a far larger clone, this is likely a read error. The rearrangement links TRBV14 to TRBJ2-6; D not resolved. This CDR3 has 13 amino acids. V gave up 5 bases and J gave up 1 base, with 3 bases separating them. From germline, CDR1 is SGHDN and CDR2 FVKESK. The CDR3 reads CASSYSGANVLTF. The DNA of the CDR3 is TGTGCCAGCAGCTATTCTGGGGCCAACGTCCTGACTTTC.

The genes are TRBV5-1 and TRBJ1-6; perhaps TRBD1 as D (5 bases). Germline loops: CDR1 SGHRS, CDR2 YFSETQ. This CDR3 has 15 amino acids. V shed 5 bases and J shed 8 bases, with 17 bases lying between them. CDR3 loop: CASSTEAGTDSPLHF. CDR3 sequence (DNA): TGCGCCAGCAGTACCGAGGCAGGGACTGATTCACCCCTCCACTTT.

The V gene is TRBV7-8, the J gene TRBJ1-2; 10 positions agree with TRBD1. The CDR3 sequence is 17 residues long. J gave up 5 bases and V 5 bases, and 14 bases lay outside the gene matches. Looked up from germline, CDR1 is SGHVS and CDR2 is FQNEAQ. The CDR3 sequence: CASSPSPRQGARYGYTF. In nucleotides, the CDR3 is TGTGCCAGCAGCCCAAGCCCAAGACAGGGGGCGAGATATGGCTACACCTTC.

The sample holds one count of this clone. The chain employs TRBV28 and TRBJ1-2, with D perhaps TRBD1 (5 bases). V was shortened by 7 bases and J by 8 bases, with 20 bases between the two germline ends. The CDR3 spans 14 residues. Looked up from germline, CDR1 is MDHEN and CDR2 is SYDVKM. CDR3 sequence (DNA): TGTGCCAGCACCATAGGCTCCTCAGGGCGCGGCTACACCTTC. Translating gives CASTIGSSGRGYTF.

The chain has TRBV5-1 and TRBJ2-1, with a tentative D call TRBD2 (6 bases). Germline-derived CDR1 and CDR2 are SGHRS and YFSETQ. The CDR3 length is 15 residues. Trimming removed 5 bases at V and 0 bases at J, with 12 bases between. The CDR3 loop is CASSGGASSYNEQFF. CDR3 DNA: TGCGCCAGCAGTGGCGGGGCTAGCTCCTACAATGAGCAGTTCTTC.

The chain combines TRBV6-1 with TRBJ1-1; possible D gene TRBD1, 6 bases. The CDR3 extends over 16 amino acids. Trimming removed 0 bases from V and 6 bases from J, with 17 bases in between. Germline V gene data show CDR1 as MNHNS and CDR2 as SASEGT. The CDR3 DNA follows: TGTGCCAGCAGTGAAGCACTCGACAGGCGCGGCGCTGAAGCTTTCTTT. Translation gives CASSEALDRRGAEAFF.

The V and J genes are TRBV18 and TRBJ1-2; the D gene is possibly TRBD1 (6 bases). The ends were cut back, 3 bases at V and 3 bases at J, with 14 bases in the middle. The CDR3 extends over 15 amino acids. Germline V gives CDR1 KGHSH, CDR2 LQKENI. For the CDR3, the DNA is TGTGCCAGCTCACCCGGACAGCCCGGGGACTATGGCTACACCTTC. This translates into CASSPGQPGDYGYTF.

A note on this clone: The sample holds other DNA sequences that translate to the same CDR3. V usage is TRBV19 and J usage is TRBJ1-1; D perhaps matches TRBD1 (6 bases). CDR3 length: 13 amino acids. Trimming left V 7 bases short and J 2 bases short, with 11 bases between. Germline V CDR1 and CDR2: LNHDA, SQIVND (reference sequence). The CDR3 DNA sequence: TGTGCCAGTAACTTACAGGGAAACACTGAAGCTTTCTTT. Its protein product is CASNLQGNTEAFF.

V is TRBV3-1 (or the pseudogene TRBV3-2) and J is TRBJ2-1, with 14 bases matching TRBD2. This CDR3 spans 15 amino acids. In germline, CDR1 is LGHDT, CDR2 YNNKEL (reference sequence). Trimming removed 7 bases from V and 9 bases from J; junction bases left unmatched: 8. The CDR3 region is CASKTGLAGVGEQFF. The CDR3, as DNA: TGTGCCAGCAAGACGGGACTAGCGGGAGTCGGTGAGCAGTTCTTC.

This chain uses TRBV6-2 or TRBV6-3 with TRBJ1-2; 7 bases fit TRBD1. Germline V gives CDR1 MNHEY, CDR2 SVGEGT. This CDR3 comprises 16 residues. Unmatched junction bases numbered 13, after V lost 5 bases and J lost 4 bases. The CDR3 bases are TGTGCCAGCAGTACCTGGGACAGTCGTCTTCCCTATGGCTACACCTTC. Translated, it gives CASSTWDSRLPYGYTF.